This T cell receptor (beta chain) was found in a study of TIL therapy for anti-PD-1-resistant metastatic lung cancer. Study at large: Tumors had a median PD-L1 proportion score of approximately 5.5%.

The immunoSEQ assay was v3. Using immunoSEQ multiplex PCR, the repertoire was profiled, and TCRdb retains in-frame clones only, with some absent. In the table there are around 15,000 clones, roughly 83% of which are singletons. Specified time point: pre-treatment sample, taken before nivolumab and TIL therapy. Adults with stage 4 NSCLC were enrolled in a phase I trial. Germline V gene lookup returns CDR1 SNHLY and CDR2 FYNNEI. The CDR3 is 16 residues long. V was pared by 3 bases and J by 0 bases, with 12 bases between. The chain recombines TRBV2 with TRBJ1-3; D may be TRBD1 (5 bases). Sequencing was performed on blood, taken at baseline. This TCR was recovered from a person aged 25-85 years with non-small cell lung cancer. Here the CDR3 DNA reads TGTGCCAGCAGTGACCGGCGGGGCTACTCTGGAAACACCATATATTTT. Its translation: CASSDRRGYSGNTIYF.